This T cell receptor beta chain is drawn from a study of blood T cells in healthy people across ages. V lost 5 bases and J 1 base, leaving 11 bases between the germline ends. Germline V gene data show CDR1 as MNHEY and CDR2 as SMNVEV (reference sequence). The CDR3 runs to 14 residues. This clonotype was seen more than once but under ten times. Using a J-beta primer mix together with a sample-barcoded 5' primer, a second PCR was run for roughly 6 to 12 cycles. One entry per CDR3 protein results from TCRdb running MiXCR on the 5' RACE reads. The sample has 1.5 million to 2 million distinct CDR3 sequences; 34% are singletons.

This receptor was taken from a woman in her 30s in good health. The source material was blood. The chain uses TRBV27 and TRBJ1-1, with D possibly TRBD1 on 5 matching bases. As DNA, the CDR3 is TGTGCCAGCAGTCCCAGGGTCGGGAACACTGAAGCTTTCTTT. Protein product: CASSPRVGNTEAFF.